This T cell receptor (beta chain) was documented in a study of control samples from healthy donors and cancer patients. The CDR3 is made up of 15 amino acids. The germline CDR1 and CDR2 sequences are SEHNR and FQNEAQ (reference sequence). V lost 1 base to trimming and J lost 5 bases, with 14 bases between them. Data came from immunoSEQ multiplex PCR; TCRdb stores just in-frame clones and leaves some out. The repertoire consists of 85,000 to 110,000 clones, with roughly 89% occurring once and the leading ten covering about 18%. The specimen was PBMCs. This clonotype was obtained from a man between 60 and 70 years old with lung cancer. This chain uses TRBV7-9 with TRBJ2-5, with a weak D call TRBD1 (5 bases). CDR3: CASSLVPQGSETQYF. The CDR3 DNA reads TGTGCCAGCAGCTTAGTCCCCCAGGGATCGGAGACCCAGTACTTC.